The clone carrying this TCR beta chain was detected once. These data originate in a study of control samples from healthy donors and cancer patients. Only in-frame clones appear in the TCRdb table, and some are missing; sequencing was by immunoSEQ multiplex PCR. Of 150,000 to 200,000 clones detected, about nine tenths appear once; the ten largest clones hold roughly 2.1%. The TCR comes from a middle-aged woman in good health. The source material was blood.

CDR3 bases: TGCGCCAGCAGTGAGGGTAGTTCGCGTGGTGTGACAGATAACTATGGCTACACCTTC. The encoded protein is CASSEGSSRGVTDNYGYTF. The gene calls are TRBV10-1 and TRBJ1-2, with TRBD1 as a possible D gene (5 bases). The germline CDR1 and CDR2 sequences are WNHNN and SYGVQD (reference sequence). The CDR3 is 19 residues long. V was trimmed by 2 bases and J by 1 base, leaving 23 bases between them.